This T cell receptor beta chain was recorded in a study of CD8+ T cells in alopecia areata. This clone was recorded once. The CDR3 totals 14 residues. Trimming cost V 6 bases and J 4 bases; bases outside gene matches: 4. Germline CDR1 MNHEY, CDR2 SMNVEV (reference sequence). Extraction of RNA preceded its reverse transcription into cDNA, which served as the sequencing template. The data were produced by immunoSEQ multiplex PCR, yet TCRdb's version contains in-frame clones alone and is incomplete. The table lists fewer than 200,000 clones, around 60% of them singletons, with roughly 14% in the top ten.

This receptor was taken from a human donor with alopecia areata. The starting material was CD4+ T cells sorted from blood, obtained at week 0. This chain uses TRBV27 with TRBJ1-2; TRBD1 aligns across 11 bases. CDR3 in DNA: TGTGCCAGCAGACCCGGGACAGGGGGCTATGGCTACACCTTC. Translated: CASRPGTGGYGYTF.